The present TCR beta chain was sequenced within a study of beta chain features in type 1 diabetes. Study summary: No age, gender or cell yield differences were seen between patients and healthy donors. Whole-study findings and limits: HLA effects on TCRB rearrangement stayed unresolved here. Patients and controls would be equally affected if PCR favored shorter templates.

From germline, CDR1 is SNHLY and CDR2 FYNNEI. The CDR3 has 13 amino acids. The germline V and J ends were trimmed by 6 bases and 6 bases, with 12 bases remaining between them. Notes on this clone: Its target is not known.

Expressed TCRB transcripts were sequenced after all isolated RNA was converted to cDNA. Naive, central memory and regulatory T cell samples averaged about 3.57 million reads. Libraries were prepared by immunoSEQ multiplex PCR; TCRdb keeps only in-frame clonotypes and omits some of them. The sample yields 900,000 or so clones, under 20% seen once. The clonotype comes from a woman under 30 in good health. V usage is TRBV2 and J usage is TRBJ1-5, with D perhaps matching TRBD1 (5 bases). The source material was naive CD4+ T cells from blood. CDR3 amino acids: CASRGERTQPQHF. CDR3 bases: TGTGCCAGCAGAGGGGAAAGGACTCAGCCCCAGCATTTT.